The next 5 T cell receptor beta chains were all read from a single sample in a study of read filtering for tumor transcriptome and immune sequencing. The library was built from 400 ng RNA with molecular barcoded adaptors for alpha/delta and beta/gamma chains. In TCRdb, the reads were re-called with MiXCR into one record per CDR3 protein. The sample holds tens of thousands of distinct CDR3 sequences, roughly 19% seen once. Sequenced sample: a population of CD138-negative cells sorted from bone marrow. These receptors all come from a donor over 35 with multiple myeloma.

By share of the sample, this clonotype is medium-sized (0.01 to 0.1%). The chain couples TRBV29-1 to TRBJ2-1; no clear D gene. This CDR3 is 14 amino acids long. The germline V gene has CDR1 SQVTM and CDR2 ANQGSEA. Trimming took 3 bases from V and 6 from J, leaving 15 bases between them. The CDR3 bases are TGCAGCGTTGAGTCTTGGGGTCAACCCAATGAGCAGTTCTTC. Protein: CSVESWGQPNEQFF.

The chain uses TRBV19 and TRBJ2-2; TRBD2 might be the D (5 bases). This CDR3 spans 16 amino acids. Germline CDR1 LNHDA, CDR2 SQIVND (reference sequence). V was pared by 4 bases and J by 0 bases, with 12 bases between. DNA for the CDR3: TGTGCCAGTAGTAATGGAATGGGAGCGAACACCGGGGAGCTGTTTTTT. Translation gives CASSNGMGANTGELFF.

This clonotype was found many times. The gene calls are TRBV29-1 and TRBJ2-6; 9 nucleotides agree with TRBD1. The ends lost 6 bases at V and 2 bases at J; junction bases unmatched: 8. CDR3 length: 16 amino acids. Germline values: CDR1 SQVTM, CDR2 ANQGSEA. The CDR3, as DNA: TGCAGCGTCTTGACAGGGGGGGAGGCTGGGGCCAACGTCCTGACTTTC. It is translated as CSVLTGGEAGANVLTF.

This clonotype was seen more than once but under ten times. Here the CDR3 reads CASAHFRGGQPQHF. CDR3 coding DNA: TGCGCCAGCGCTCATTTCCGAGGCGGACAGCCCCAGCATTTT. J is TRBJ1-5 and V is TRBV23-1; D is undetermined. TRBV23-1 is annotated as an ORF whose role is uncertain. The CDR3 contains 14 residues. V was pared by 8 bases and J by 7 bases, with 18 bases between.

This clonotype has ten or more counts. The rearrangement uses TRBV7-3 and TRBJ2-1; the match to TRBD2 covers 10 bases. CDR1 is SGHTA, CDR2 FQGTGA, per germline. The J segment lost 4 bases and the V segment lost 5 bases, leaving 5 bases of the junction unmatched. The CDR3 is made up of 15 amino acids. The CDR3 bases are TGTGCCAGCAGCCGAGCGGGGGGGGCTTACAATGAGCAGTTCTTC. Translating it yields CASSRAGGAYNEQFF.